One T cell receptor (beta chain) is described in this entry. As yet, its antigen is unknown. The sample belongs to a study of cytomegalovirus exposure and HLA in healthy donors. Study-wide results and caveats: Some V segments, including TRBV6-2 and TRBV6-3, were excluded as indistinguishable. Researchers reported from a later analysis that most CMV-associated TCR beta chains appeared HLA-restricted.

PCR used 60 Vbeta primers and 13 Jbeta primers. The data were produced by immunoSEQ multiplex PCR, yet TCRdb's version contains in-frame clones alone and is incomplete. The sample has about 130,000 clones; 85% are singletons. Per germline, CDR1 KGHSH and CDR2 LQKENI. This CDR3 comprises 16 residues. With 3 bases removed from V and 0 bases from J, the gap between germline ends came to 9 bases. The TCR was taken from a woman in her 30s in good health and CMV-seropositive. The sequencing input was PBMCs. The chain employs TRBV18 and TRBJ2-6, with D perhaps TRBD1 (6 bases). Here the CDR3 DNA reads TGTGCCAGCTCACCGGGACAAAGCTCTGGGGCCAACGTCCTGACTTTC. As protein: CASSPGQSSGANVLTF.